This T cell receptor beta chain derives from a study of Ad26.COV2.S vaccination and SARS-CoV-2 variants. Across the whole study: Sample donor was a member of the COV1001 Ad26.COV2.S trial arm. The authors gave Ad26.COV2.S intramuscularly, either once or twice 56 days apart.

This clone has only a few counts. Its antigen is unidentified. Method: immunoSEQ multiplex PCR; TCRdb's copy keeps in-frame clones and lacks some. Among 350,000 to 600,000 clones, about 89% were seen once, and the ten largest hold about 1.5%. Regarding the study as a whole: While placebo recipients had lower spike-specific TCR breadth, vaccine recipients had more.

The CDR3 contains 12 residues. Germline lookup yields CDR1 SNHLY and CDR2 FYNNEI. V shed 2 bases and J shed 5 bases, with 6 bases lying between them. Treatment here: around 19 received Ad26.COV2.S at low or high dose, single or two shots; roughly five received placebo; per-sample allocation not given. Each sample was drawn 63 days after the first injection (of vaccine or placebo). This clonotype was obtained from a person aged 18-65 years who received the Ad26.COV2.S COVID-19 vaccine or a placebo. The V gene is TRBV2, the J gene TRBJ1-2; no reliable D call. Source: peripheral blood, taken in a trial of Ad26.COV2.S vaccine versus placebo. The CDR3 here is CASSELVYGYTF. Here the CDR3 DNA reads TGTGCCAGCAGTGAACTCGTGTATGGCTACACCTTC. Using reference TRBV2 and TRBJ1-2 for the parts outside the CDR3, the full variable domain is EPEVTQTPSHQVTQMGQEVILRCVPISNHLYFYWYRQILGQKVEFLVSFYNNEISEKSEIFDDQFSVERPDGSNFTLKIRSTKLEDSAMYFCASSELVYGYTFGSGTRLTVV.